This TCR beta chain was profiled in a study of monozygotic twins with inflammatory bowel disease. Study results and caveats: T cell subtypes that differed could not be told apart. Diversity of TCRbeta measured by inverse Simpson was lower in IBD patients than in healthy co-twins.

With respect to this clonotype: The antigen is not known.

Germline CDR1 and CDR2: SGHKS and YYEKEE (reference sequence). The CDR3 runs 16 residues. Input per TCR library consisted of roughly 4,000 ng of total RNA. TCRdb reprocessed the 5' RACE reads, with one entry per CDR3 protein and no DNA. The repertoire table contains roughly 300,000 distinct CDR3 sequences. This sequence joins TRBV5-5 and TRBJ2-5; TCRdb picks TRBD1, but there is no DNA to check that call. The source is a human donor with ulcerative colitis or Crohn's disease, or a healthy co-twin of an affected twin (not recorded which). The sample was blood. The CDR3 region is CASTGTGVLLQETQYF.